The rows below give T cell receptor beta chains drawn from one sample of a study of shared clonotypes between healthy human individuals. Only in-frame clones appear in the TCRdb table, and some are missing; sequencing was by immunoSEQ multiplex PCR. The data contain about 2 million clones, roughly 95% of them singletons. The sample comprised naive CD8+ T cells sorted from blood. The receptors were sampled from a man younger than 35 in good health. Each CDR3 is given with its conserved first and last residue. The D gene is left open where the match is weak. Clone sizes are given selectively: once, few, many, or a class where the clone is expanded.

V gene,D gene,J gene,clone size,CDR3 protein,CDR3 DNA
TRBV5-4,.,TRBJ1-1,.,CASSLDRGRGTEAFF,TGTGCCAGCAGCTTGGACCGGGGGAGGGGGACTGAAGCTTTCTTT
TRBV27,.,TRBJ2-1,.,CASSLSHNEQFF,TGTGCCAGCAGTTTATCCCACAATGAGCAGTTCTTC
TRBV5-1,.,TRBJ2-6,.,CASSSYEDSGANVLTF,TGCGCCAGCAGCTCCTACGAGGACTCTGGGGCCAACGTCCTGACTTTC
TRBV9,.,TRBJ2-5,.,CASSPGGLQETQYF,TGTGCCAGCAGCCCAGGCGGGCTCCAAGAGACCCAGTACTTC
TRBV9,TRBD2,TRBJ2-7,.,CASSLGTSGRYEQYF,TGTGCCAGCAGCCTCGGGACTAGCGGGAGATACGAGCAGTACTTC
TRBV6-6,TRBD1,TRBJ1-5,.,CASLPGQGMGQPQHF,TGTGCCAGTCTACCGGGACAGGGAATGGGTCAGCCCCAGCATTTT
TRBV13,TRBD2,TRBJ2-5,once,CASSTLAVLGGETQYF,TGTGCCAGCAGCACCCTAGCGGTCCTAGGCGGGGAGACCCAGTACTTC
TRBV7-2,TRBD2,TRBJ2-5,.,CASSASSSSGRAGAETQYF,TGTGCCAGCAGCGCGTCAAGTTCTAGCGGGAGGGCCGGGGCGGAGACCCAGTACTTC
TRBV4-1,.,TRBJ2-5,once,CASSRLFQETQYF,TGCGCCAGCAGTAGACTTTTCCAAGAGACCCAGTACTTC
TRBV5-5,.,TRBJ2-7,.,CASSLGTPYEQYF,TGTGCCAGCAGCCTTGGGACCCCCTACGAGCAGTACTTC
TRBV6-5,.,TRBJ1-1,.,CASSYSGGGVEAFF,TGTGCCAGCAGTTACTCGGGGGGAGGGGTTGAAGCTTTCTTT
TRBV7-3,TRBD2,TRBJ2-3,.,CASSRISGGVNPDTQYF,TGTGCCAGCAGCCGAATTAGCGGGGGGGTAAACCCAGATACGCAGTATTTT
TRBV19,.,TRBJ2-3,.,CASRESGTDTQYF,TGTGCCAGTAGGGAGTCTGGGACAGATACGCAGTATTTT
TRBV25-1,.,TRBJ2-5,.,CASSEYGSADNLQETQYF,TGTGCCAGCAGTGAATACGGGTCAGCCGATAACCTCCAAGAGACCCAGTACTTC
TRBV28,.,TRBJ1-1,.,CASSFRFGGTEAFF,TGTGCCAGCAGTTTCCGCTTCGGGGGCACTGAAGCTTTCTTT
TRBV6-6,.,TRBJ2-7,.,CASSQGLSLYEQYF,TGTGCCAGCAGTCAAGGACTATCTCTCTACGAGCAGTACTTC
TRBV6-1,.,TRBJ2-7,.,CASSEGPDTGYEQYF,TGTGCCAGCAGTGAAGGGCCGGACACAGGTTACGAGCAGTACTTC
TRBV6-1,.,TRBJ1-1,.,CASSEPRGGRTEAFF,TGTGCCAGCAGTGAACCCAGGGGCGGTCGCACTGAAGCTTTCTTT
TRBV21-1,.,TRBJ2-4,.,CASSKAGRGFKNIQYF,TGTGCCAGCAGCAAAGCTGGGAGAGGATTTAAAAACATTCAGTACTTC
TRBV9,.,TRBJ1-5,.,CASSVPPPGPNQPQHF,TGTGCCAGCAGCGTCCCACCTCCCGGACCCAATCAGCCCCAGCATTTT
TRBV2,.,TRBJ2-7,once,CASTWSEWSFYEQYF,TGTGCCAGCACTTGGAGTGAATGGAGTTTTTACGAGCAGTACTTC
TRBV7-2,TRBD2,TRBJ2-1,.,CASSFLLSGKRNEQFF,TGTGCCAGCAGCTTTCTCCTCAGCGGGAAGAGAAATGAGCAGTTCTTC
TRBV13,.,TRBJ2-7,.,CASSNPSGSYEQYF,TGTGCCAGCAGCAATCCCAGCGGCTCCTACGAGCAGTACTTC
TRBV11-2,.,TRBJ2-3,.,CASSLNAASTDTQYF,TGTGCCAGCAGCTTAAATGCAGCCTCAACAGATACGCAGTATTTT
TRBV9,.,TRBJ1-2,.,CASSVGGGHYGYTF,TGTGCCAGCAGCGTAGGCGGGGGGCACTATGGCTACACCTTC
TRBV4-1,.,TRBJ2-7,.,CASSQGGQGGYEQYF,TGCGCCAGCAGCCAAGGAGGGCAGGGAGGCTACGAGCAGTACTTC
TRBV2,.,TRBJ2-1,.,CASSDGPEQFF,TGTGCCAGCAGTGACGGCCCAGAGCAGTTCTTC
TRBV7-2,.,TRBJ2-7,.,CASSLGGGSYEQYF,TGTGCCAGCAGCTTAGGGGGAGGCTCCTACGAGCAGTACTTC
TRBV6-5,TRBD2,TRBJ2-2,.,CASSSLAGGGGGELFF,TGTGCCAGCAGTTCCTTAGCGGGAGGGGGTGGCGGGGAGCTGTTTTTT
TRBV7-9,.,TRBJ2-7,.,CASSYPDKNLYEQYF,TGTGCCAGCAGCTACCCGGACAAGAACCTCTACGAGCAGTACTTC
TRBV7-7,.,TRBJ2-1,.,CASSLTFYNEQFF,TGTGCTAGCAGCTTAACTTTTTACAATGAGCAGTTCTTC
TRBV5-6,.,TRBJ2-5,.,CASSLGDATGTSQETQYF,TGTGCCAGCAGCTTGGGGGACGCTACAGGGACGTCCCAAGAGACCCAGTACTTC
TRBV7-2,.,TRBJ1-5,.,CASSLHARYSNQPQHF,TGTGCCAGCAGCCTCCATGCCAGATATAGCAATCAGCCCCAGCATTTT
TRBV13,.,TRBJ1-3,.,CASYDGNTIYF,TGTGCCAGTTACGATGGAAACACCATATATTTT
TRBV7-9,.,TRBJ2-7,.,CASSLGEREVAYEQYF,TGTGCCAGCAGCTTAGGCGAGAGGGAGGTGGCCTACGAGCAGTACTTC
TRBV28,.,TRBJ1-1,.,CASSLMDRPEAFF,TGTGCCAGCAGTTTAATGGATCGTCCTGAAGCTTTCTTT
TRBV27,.,TRBJ2-1,.,CASSSPTYNEQFF,TGTGCCAGCAGTTCTCCGACCTACAATGAGCAGTTCTTC
TRBV6-5,.,TRBJ2-6,.,CASSYSDVNVLTF,TGTGCCAGCAGTTACTCAGACGTCAACGTCCTGACTTTC
TRBV7-9,TRBD2,TRBJ2-7,.,CAEQGREGPSEQYF,TGTGCCGAACAAGGGCGGGAGGGCCCGAGCGAGCAGTACTTC